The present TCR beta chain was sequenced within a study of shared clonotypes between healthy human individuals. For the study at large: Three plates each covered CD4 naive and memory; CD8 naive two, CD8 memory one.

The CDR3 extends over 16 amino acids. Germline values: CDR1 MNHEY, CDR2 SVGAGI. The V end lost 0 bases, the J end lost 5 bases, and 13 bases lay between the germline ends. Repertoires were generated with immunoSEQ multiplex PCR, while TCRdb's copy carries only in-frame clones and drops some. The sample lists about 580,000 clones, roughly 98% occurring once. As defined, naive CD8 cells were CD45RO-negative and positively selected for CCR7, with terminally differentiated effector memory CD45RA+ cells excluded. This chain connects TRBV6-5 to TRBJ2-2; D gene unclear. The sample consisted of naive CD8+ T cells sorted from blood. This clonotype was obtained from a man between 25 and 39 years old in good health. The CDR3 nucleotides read TGTGCCAGCAGTTACTCCCTCCCAGAAGGGACCGGGGAGCTGTTTTTT. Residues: CASSYSLPEGTGELFF.